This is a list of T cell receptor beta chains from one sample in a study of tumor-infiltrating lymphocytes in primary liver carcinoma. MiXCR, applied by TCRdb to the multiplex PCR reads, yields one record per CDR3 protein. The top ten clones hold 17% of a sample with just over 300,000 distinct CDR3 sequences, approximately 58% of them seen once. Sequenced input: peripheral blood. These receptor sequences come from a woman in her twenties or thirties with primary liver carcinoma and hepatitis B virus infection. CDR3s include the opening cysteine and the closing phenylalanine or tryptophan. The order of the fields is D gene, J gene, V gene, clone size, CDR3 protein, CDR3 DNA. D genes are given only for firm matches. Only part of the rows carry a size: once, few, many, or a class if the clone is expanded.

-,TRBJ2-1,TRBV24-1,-,CATSEAGYNEQFF,TGTGCCACCAGTGAGGCAGGATACAATGAGCAGTTCTTC
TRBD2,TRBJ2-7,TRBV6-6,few,CASSQLAGVSYEQYF,TGTGCCAGCAGTCAACTAGCGGGAGTGAGCTACGAGCAGTACTTC
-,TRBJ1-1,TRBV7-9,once,CASSLFAFEAFF,TGTGCCAGCAGCTTATTCGCCTTTGAGGCTTTCTTT
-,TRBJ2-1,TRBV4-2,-,CASNHTGLVNEQFF,TGTGCCAGCAACCACACAGGGTTGGTCAATGAGCAGTTCTTC
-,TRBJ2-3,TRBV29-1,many,CSVVGDTQYF,TGCAGCGTTGTAGGAGATACGCAGTATTTT
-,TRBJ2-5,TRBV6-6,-,CASSQETRYF,TGTGCCAGCAGCCAAGAGACCCGGTACTTC
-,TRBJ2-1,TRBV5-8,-,CASNPSVMGGYEQFF,TGTGCCAGCAACCCCTCAGTAATGGGAGGCTATGAGCAGTTCTTC
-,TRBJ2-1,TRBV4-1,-,CASSQDPPGCWFEQFF,TGCGCCAGCAGCCAAGACCCTCCCGGTTGCTGGTTTGAGCAGTTCTTC
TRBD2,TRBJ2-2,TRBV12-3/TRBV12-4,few,CASSYLAGNTGELFF,TGTGCCAGCAGTTATCTAGCGGGGAACACCGGGGAGCTGTTTTTT
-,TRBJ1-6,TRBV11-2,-,CASRLEWGRSPLHF,TGTGCCAGCAGGTTAGAGTGGGGGCGGTCACCCCTCCACTTT
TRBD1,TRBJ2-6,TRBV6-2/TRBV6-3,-,CASRPGGLGANLLTF,TGTGCCAGCAGGCCAGGGGGCCTTGGGGCCAACCTCCTGACTTTC
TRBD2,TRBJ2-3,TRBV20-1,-,CSASSGFSGKGDTQYF,TGCAGTGCTAGTTCGGGTTTTAGCGGGAAGGGAGATACGCAGTATTTT
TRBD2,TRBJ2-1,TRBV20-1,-,CSARVLAGVPNEQFF,TGCAGTGCTAGGGTACTAGCGGGAGTCCCCAATGAGCAGTTCTTC
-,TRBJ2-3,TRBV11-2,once,CASSLTSSLTDTQCF,TGTGCCAGCAGCTTAACTAGCAGTCTCACAGATACGCAGTGTTTT
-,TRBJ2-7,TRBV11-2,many,CASSLRLLASAEQYF,TGTGCCAGCAGTCTTAGGTTGCTAGCGTCGGCGGAGCAGTACTTC
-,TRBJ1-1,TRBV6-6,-,CDSSYMMEGSEAFF,TGTGACAGCAGTTACATGATGGAAGGCTCCGAAGCTTTCTTT
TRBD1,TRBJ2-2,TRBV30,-,CAWGGQDTGELFF,TGTGCCTGGGGAGGACAGGACACCGGGGAGCTGTTTTTT
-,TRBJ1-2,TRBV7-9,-,CASSLEGGTGYTF,TGTGCCAGCAGCCTTGAGGGAGGGACCGGCTACACCTTC
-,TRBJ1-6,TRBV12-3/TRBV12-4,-,CASSFSNGSPLHF,TGTGCCAGCAGTTTTAGCAATGGTTCACCCCTCCACTTT
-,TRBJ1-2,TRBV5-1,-,CASSLSRMSGYTF,TGCGCCAGCAGCTTGTCGAGGATGAGTGGCTACACCTTC
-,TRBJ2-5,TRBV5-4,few,CASSFRRLIDEETQYF,TGTGCCAGCAGCTTCCGACGGTTGATAGACGAAGAGACCCAGTACTTC
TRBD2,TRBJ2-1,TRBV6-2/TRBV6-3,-,CASSWGGGTSGKNEQFF,TGTGCCAGCAGTTGGGGGGGTGGGACTAGCGGGAAGAATGAGCAGTTCTTC
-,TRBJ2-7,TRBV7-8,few,CASSSEGGWTTYEQYF,TGTGCCAGCAGCTCCGAGGGGGGATGGACTACCTACGAGCAGTACTTC
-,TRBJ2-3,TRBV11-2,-,CASTFRLVTGTQYF,TGTGCCAGCACCTTCAGACTAGTCACAGGTACGCAGTATTTT